This TCR beta chain was recorded in a study of T cells in women clearing cervical HPV infection. On the study more broadly: Controls gave blood once infection was undetectable; cases at lesion identification.

Using immunoSEQ multiplex PCR, the repertoire was profiled, and TCRdb retains in-frame clones only, with some absent. The sample yields roughly 31,000 clones, of which the top ten take up 6.8%. This receptor was obtained from a woman between 18 and 75 years old with a cervical HPV16 infection that either progressed to CIN3+ or cleared (not recorded which). Sample: blood buffy coat.

The CDR3: CSAQLGGYGYTF. The covered CDR3 bases are TGCAGTGCTCAGTTAGGCGGATATGGC. The chain uses TRBV20-1 and TRBJ1-2; D is uncertain. The CDR3 extends 3 residues past the end of the read, so its final part is completed from the germline J gene. This CDR3 contains 12 residues. Germline V gene data show CDR1 as DFQATT and CDR2 as SNEGSKA (reference sequence). Trimming stripped 5 bases from V and 5 bases from J, with 12 bases between.